These 11 T cell receptor beta chains were sequenced from one sample in a study of blood T cell repertoires in COVID-19 (dated by TCRdb to the early 2020s). Preparation of the library involved the immunoSEQ multiplex PCR assay. TCRdb's version of the immuneACCESS table is confined to in-frame rearrangements and falls short of the full clone set. An unresolved V gene accounts for under half of the shortfall where checked; the remainder is of unknown origin. Across this sample there are over 150,000 clones, with around 85% seen only once. The leading ten clones occupy over 25% of the sample. Sequencing input: peripheral blood. The receptors derive from a woman aged 60-70 years with acute or convalescent COVID-19.

The rearrangement uses TRBV19 and TRBJ1-2; D remains unclear. Germline lookup yields CDR1 LNHDA and CDR2 SQIVND (reference sequence). The CDR3 contains 14 residues. Trimming took off 7 bases at V and 0 bases at J, with 12 bases between the two ends. The CDR3 is CASTLEGANYGYTF. CDR3 coding DNA: TGTGCCAGTACCCTCGAAGGAGCTAACTATGGCTACACCTTC.

J is TRBJ1-2 and V is TRBV25-1; possible D gene TRBD1, 5 bases. CDR1 MGHDK and CDR2 SYGVNS come from the germline V gene. This CDR3 is built from 16 residues. The V end lost 4 bases, the J end lost 3 bases, and 18 bases lay between the germline ends. Here the CDR3 DNA reads TGTGCCAGCAGTGGTGGACAAACGACCAGGGACTATGGCTACACCTTC. It translates to CASSGGQTTRDYGYTF.

This clone was recorded a few times. This rearrangement joins TRBV30 to TRBJ1-2, with 10 nucleotides matching TRBD1. Germline V gives CDR1 GTSNPN, CDR2 SVGIG (reference sequence). The CDR3 loop spans 17 amino acids. J was trimmed by 4 bases and V by 1 base; bases with no gene match: 12. The chain's CDR3 is CAWSGRDRGLLAYGYTF. The CDR3 DNA reads as TGTGCCTGGAGTGGGCGAGACAGGGGGCTTTTGGCCTATGGCTACACCTTC. Drawing the rest from reference TRBV30 and TRBJ1-2, the complete variable domain is SQTIHQWPATLVQPVGSPLSLECTVEGTSNPNLYWYRQAAGRGLQLLFYSVGIGQISSEVPQNLSASRPQDRQFILSSKKLLLSDSGFYLCAWSGRDRGLLAYGYTFGSGTRLTVV.

This clone was seen just once. The rearrangement links TRBV10-1 to TRBJ1-2, with TRBD1 matching over 10 bases. The CDR3 extends over 13 amino acids. V lost 5 bases and J lost 7; bases outside the gene matches: 4. Germline V gene data show CDR1 as WNHNN and CDR2 as SYGVQD (reference sequence). As DNA, the CDR3 is TGCGCCAGCAGTCGGGACAGGGGAAGTGGCTACACCTTC. Its translation is CASSRDRGSGYTF.

The rearrangement links TRBV3-1 (or the pseudogene TRBV3-2) to TRBJ1-5, with D hard to call. The V end lost 1 base, the J end lost 10 bases, and 8 bases lay between the germline ends. Germline V gene lookup returns CDR1 LGHDT and CDR2 YNNKEL (reference sequence). This CDR3 region has 12 residues. Here the CDR3 reads CASSQASEPQHF. CDR3 sequence (DNA): TGTGCCAGCAGCCAAGCTAGCGAACCCCAGCATTTT.

The rearrangement joins TRBV4-1 to TRBJ1-2; D may be TRBD1 (6 bases). The CDR3 totals 16 residues. Trimming left V 0 bases short and J 0 bases short, with 11 bases between. Germline lookup yields CDR1 MGHRA and CDR2 YSYEKL. CDR3 sequence (DNA): TGCGCCAGCAGCCAAGAATGGCCAGGGGCTAACTATGGCTACACCTTC. Its translation is CASSQEWPGANYGYTF.

The CDR3 sequence is CAISSSGGPFEQYV. CDR3 bases: TGTGCCATCAGTAGTAGCGGGGGCCCGTTCGAGCAGTACGTC. The V call is TRBV10-3, the J call TRBJ2-7, with TRBD2 matching 9 bases. The CDR3 covers 14 residues. V lost 5 bases to trimming and J lost 6 bases; unmatched junction nucleotides: 8. The germline V gene encodes CDR1 ENHRY and CDR2 SYGVKD.

This chain uses TRBV3-1 (or the pseudogene TRBV3-2) with TRBJ2-1; TRBD2 matches at 8 bases. CDR3 length: 15 residues. The V gene end was trimmed by 2 bases and the J gene end by 4 bases; junction bases not matched to a gene: 4. Germline CDR1 reads LGHDT; CDR2 reads YNNKEL (reference sequence). CDR3: CASSQISGGYNEQFF. The CDR3 DNA is TGTGCCAGCAGCCAAATCAGCGGGGGTTACAATGAGCAGTTCTTC.

The chain combines TRBV30 with TRBJ1-3, with D perhaps TRBD1 (5 bases). Germline values: CDR1 GTSNPN, CDR2 SVGIG (reference sequence). The CDR3 length is 14 residues. V gave up 1 base and J gave up 0 bases, with 7 bases separating them. CDR3 in amino acids: CAWSEGNSGNTIYF. As DNA, the CDR3 is TGTGCCTGGAGTGAGGGGAACTCTGGAAACACCATATATTTT.

The V gene is TRBV7-3, the J gene TRBJ2-1, with D perhaps matching TRBD1 (6 bases). The CDR3 contains 15 residues. Trimming took 6 bases from V and 0 from J, leaving 12 bases between them. Germline CDR1 SGHTA, CDR2 FQGTGA. In DNA form, the CDR3 reads TGTGCCAGCAGTCGGGACACCAACTCCTACAATGAGCAGTTCTTC. Its protein is CASSRDTNSYNEQFF.

The chain uses TRBV5-1 and TRBJ2-1; TRBD2 might be the D (6 bases). Germline CDR1 reads SGHRS; CDR2 reads YFSETQ. V dropped 5 bases and J dropped 0 bases, with 15 bases sitting between them. The CDR3 is made up of 16 amino acids. CDR3 sequence: CASRPSGTGSYNEQFF. The CDR3 DNA follows: TGCGCCAGCAGGCCTTCCGGGACTGGCTCCTACAATGAGCAGTTCTTC.